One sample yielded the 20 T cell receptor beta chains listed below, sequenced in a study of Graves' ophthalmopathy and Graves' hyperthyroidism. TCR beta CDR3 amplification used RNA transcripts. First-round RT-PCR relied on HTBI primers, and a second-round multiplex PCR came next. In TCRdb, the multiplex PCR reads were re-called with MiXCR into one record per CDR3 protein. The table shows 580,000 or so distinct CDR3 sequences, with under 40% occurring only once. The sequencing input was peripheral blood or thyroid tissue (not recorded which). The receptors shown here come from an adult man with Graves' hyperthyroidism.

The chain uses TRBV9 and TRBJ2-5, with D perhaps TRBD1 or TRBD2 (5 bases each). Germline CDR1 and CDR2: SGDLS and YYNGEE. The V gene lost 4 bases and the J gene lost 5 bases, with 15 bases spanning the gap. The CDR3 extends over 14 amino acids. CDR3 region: CASSLPGRRETQYF. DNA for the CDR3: TGTGCCAGCAGCTTACCGGGACGGAGGGAGACCCAGTACTTC.

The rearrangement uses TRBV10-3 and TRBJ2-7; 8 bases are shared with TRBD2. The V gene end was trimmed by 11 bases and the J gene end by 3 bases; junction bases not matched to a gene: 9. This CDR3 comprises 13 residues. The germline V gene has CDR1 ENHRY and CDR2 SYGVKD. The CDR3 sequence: CAVGRGSVYEQYF. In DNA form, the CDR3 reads TGTGCCGTCGGGAGGGGGTCGGTCTACGAGCAGTACTTC.

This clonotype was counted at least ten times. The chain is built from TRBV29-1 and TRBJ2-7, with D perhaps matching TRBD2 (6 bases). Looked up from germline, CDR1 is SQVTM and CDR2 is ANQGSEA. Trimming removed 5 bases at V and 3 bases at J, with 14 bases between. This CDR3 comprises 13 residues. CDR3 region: CSVRPGTRYEQYF. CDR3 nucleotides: TGCAGCGTTAGACCCGGGACTCGCTACGAGCAGTACTTC.

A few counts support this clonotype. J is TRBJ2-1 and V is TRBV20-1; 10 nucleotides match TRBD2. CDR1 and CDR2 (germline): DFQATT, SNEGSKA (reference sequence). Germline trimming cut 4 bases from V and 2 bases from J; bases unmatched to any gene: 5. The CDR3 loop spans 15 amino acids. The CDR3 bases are TGCAGTGCTATAACTAGCGGGGCCGCCTACAATGAGCAGTTCTTC. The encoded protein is CSAITSGAAYNEQFF.

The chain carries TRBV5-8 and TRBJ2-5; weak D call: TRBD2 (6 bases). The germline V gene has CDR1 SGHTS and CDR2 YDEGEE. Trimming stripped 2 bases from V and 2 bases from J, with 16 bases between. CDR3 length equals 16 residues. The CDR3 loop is CASSLQFSGIQETQYF. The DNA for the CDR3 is TGTGCCAGCAGCTTACAGTTTAGCGGTATTCAAGAGACCCAGTACTTC.

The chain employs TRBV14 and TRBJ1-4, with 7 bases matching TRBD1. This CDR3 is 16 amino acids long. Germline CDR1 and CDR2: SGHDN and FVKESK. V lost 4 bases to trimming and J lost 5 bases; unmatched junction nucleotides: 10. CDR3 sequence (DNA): TGTGCCAGCAGCCTTTGGTACAGGGGCGCAAATGAAAAACTGTTTTTT. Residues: CASSLWYRGANEKLFF.

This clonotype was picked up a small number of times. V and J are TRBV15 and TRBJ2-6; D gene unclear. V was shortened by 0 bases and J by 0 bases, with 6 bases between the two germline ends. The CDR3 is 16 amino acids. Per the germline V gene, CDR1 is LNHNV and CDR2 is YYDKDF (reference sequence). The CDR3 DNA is TGTGCCACCAGCAGAGATAGACCCTCTGGGGCCAACGTCCTGACTTTC. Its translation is CATSRDRPSGANVLTF.

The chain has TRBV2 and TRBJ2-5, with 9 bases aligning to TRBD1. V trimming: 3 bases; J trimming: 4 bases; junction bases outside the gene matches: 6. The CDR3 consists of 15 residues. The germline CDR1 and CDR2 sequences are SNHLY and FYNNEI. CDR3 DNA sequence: TGTGCCAGCAGTGACCCGGGACAGGGCCGAGAGACCCAGTACTTC. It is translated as CASSDPGQGRETQYF.

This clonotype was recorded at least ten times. CDR3 DNA: TGTGCCAGCAGCCAATTCGGTGACACTGAAGCTTTCTTT. Its protein is CASSQFGDTEAFF. The chain recombines TRBV9 with TRBJ1-1; no definite D call. V lost 4 bases and J lost 3, with 10 bases in between. The CDR3 sequence is 13 residues long. Germline CDR1 and CDR2: SGDLS and YYNGEE.

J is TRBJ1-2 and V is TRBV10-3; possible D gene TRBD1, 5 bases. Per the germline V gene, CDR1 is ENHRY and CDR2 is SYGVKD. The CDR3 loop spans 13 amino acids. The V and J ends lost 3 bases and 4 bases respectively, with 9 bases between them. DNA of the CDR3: TGTGCCATCAGTGACAGGGAGGCCTATGGCTACACCTTC. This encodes CAISDREAYGYTF.

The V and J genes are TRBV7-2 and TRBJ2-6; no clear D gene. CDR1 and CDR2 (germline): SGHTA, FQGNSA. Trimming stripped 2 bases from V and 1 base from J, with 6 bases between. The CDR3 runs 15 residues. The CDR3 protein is CASSLYGSGANVLTF. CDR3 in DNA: TGTGCCAGCAGCTTATATGGATCTGGGGCCAACGTCCTGACTTTC.

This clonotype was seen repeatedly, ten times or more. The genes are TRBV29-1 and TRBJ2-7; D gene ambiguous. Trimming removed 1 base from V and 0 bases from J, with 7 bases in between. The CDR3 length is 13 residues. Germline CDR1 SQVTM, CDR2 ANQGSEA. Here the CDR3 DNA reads TGCAGCGTTGAAGTAGAAGTCTCCTACGAGCAGTACTTC. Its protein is CSVEVEVSYEQYF.

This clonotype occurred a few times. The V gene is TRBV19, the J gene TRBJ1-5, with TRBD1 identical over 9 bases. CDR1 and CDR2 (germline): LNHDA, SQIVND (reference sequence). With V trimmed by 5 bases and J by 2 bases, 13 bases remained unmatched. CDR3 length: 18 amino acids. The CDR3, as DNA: TGTGCCAGTAGTTCACAGGGGGCGGTGGTTGGGCGCAATCAGCCCCAGCATTTT. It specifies CASSSQGAVVGRNQPQHF. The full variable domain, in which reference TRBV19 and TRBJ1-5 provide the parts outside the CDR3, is DGGITQSPKYLFRKEGQNVTLSCEQNLNHDAMYWYRQDPGQGLRLIYYSQIVNDFQKGDIAEGYSVSREKKESFPLTVTSAQKNPTAFYLCASSSQGAVVGRNQPQHFGDGTRLSIL.

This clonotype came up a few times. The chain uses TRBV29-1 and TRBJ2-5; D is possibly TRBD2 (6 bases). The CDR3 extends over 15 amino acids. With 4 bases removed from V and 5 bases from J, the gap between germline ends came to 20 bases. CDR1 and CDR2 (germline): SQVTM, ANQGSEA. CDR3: CSVGYGTGPLETQYF. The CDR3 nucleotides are TGCAGCGTTGGCTACGGGACTGGACCGTTGGAGACCCAGTACTTC. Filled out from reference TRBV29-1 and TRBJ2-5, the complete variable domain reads SAVISQKPSRDICQRGTSLTIQCQVDSQVTMMFWYRQQPGQSLTLIATANQGSEATYESGFVIDKFPISRPNLTFSTLTVSNMSPEDSSIYLCSVGYGTGPLETQYFGPGTRLLVL.

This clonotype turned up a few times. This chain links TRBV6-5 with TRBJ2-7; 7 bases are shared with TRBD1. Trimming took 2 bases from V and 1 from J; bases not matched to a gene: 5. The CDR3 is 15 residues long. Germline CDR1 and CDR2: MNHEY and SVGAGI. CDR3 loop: CASSYRGQQSYEQYF. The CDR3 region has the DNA TGTGCCAGCAGTTACCGGGGACAGCAGTCCTACGAGCAGTACTTC.

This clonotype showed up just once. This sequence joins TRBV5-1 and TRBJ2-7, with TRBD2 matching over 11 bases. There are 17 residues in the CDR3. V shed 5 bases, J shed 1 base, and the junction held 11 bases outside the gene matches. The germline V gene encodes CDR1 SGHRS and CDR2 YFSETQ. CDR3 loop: CASRFHPTSGKSYEQYF. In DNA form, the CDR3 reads TGCGCCAGCAGGTTTCACCCGACTAGCGGGAAGTCCTACGAGCAGTACTTC.

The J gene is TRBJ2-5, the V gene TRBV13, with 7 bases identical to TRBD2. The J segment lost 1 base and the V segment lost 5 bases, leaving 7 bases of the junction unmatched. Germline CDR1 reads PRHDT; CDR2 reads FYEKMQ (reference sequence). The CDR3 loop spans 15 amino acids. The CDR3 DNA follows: TGTGCCAGCAGCGACAGTGGGGGGGGCCAAGAGACCCAGTACTTC. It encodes CASSDSGGGQETQYF.

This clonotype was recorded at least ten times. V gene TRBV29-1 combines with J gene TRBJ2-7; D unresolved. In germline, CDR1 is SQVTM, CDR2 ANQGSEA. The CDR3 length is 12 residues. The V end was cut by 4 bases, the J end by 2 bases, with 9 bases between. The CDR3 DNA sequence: TGCAGCGTTGGACGGAACCCCTACGAGCAGTACTTC. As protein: CSVGRNPYEQYF.

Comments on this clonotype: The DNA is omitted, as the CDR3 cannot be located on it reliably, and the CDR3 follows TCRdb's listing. The CDR3 region is CSVNRDYYGCTF. J is TRBJ1-2 and V is TRBV29-1; the table calls TRBD1, which could not be checked here. The germline V gene encodes CDR1 SQVTM and CDR2 ANQGSEA. Termini included, the CDR3 measures 12 amino acids.

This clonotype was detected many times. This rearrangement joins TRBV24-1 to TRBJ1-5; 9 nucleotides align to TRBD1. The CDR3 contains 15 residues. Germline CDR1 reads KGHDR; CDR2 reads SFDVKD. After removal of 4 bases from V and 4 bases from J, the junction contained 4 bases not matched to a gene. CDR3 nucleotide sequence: TGTGCCACCAGTGAATCGGGACAGGGTAATCAGCCCCAGCATTTT. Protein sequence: CATSESGQGNQPQHF.